This T cell receptor (beta chain) came from a study of CD8 T cells in acute hepatitis C reinfection (dated by TCRdb to about 2021). About the study as a whole: This study examined the TCRbeta repertoire of CD8+ T cells that recognize the HCV NS3-1073 epitope, both during acute infection and after viral clearance. Paired acute and follow-up samples were contributed by four spontaneous resolvers. Results the study describes overall, beyond this receptor: CDR3 sequences shared with other epitopes were rare, and differing sequencing approaches may have limited exact matching. Approximately 13 public clonotypes were identified irrespective of outcome, and one of the public clonotypes used V04-02/J02-02. NS3-1073 specific cells were too rare to sort in chronically infected subjects, so no follow-up repertoires exist for those subjects. All groups showed preferential use of the TRBV04 and TRBV06 gene families, a pattern that overrepresentation in the naive pool did not explain. Only the TCRbeta chain was sequenced in bulk, so alphabeta pairing of public clonotypes could not be determined. Diversity in the NS3-1073 specific repertoires was high, and no significant differences in diversity emerged among acute resolver, follow-up resolver and acute chronic samples.

The germline V gene supplies CDR1 SGHVS and CDR2 FNYEAQ. The CDR3 measures 15 amino acids from cysteine to phenylalanine. The retained sequence is limited to the CDR3, 45 bases, with the frame set at the first base. V is trimmed back by 8 bases and J by 5 bases, and the junction contains 11 bases that no gene match accounts for. The time point label of this sample denotes: naive CD8 control sorted from an acute-time-point sample. Enrolled in the Montreal Hepatitis C Cohort (HEPCO) in Canada, the donors were people who inject drugs, and these donors were followed every 3 months. Acute primary HCV infection was defined as a positive HCV RNA or antibody test that came after a negative test within the prior 24 weeks. Antibodies against CD3, CD8 and CD45RO were used for surface staining, and dead cells were excluded with an aqua fixable dye. The cohort additionally had roughly 6 subjects who developed chronic infection, which was defined as HCV RNA positivity at 24 weeks. Frozen stocks of peripheral blood mononuclear cells were first thawed, after which negative isolation of CD8+ T cells was carried out using the MACS CD8+ T cell Isolation Kit. Cells were sorted on a BD FACSAria II cell sorter.

Genomic DNA was extracted from the FACS-sorted cells, and the TCRbeta chains were sequenced by the commercial immunoSEQ service. As for the original processing: Repertoire data were analyzed with ImmunoSEQ Analyzer software v3.0 and R v3.5.1. Sequences containing stop codons or out-of-frame rearrangements were removed, so only productive rearrangements were analyzed. Simpson diversity, Shannon entropy, CDR3 length and nucleotide addition metrics were supplied by the sequencing provider. Clonotypes were grouped by frequency as dominant, sub-dominant, low or lowest abundance, and most analyses excluded clonotypes below 0.1%. A CDR3 amino acid clonotype was designated public if detected in at least two subjects at a cumulative frequency of at least 0.5%. TCRdb re-hosts the immuneACCESS table, in-frame sequences only. Its copies lack some clones; in the studies checked, an unresolved V gene accounts for under half of them, and the cause for the rest is not known. V, J and clone size were drawn from that table, and D and trimming were deduced from the DNA. This sample lists tens of thousands of clones; about 87% were detected once. Roughly 0.46% of the sample is in the top ten clones.

In the case of this clone: The clone's antigen remains unknown. Per-base qualities were not stored, and no clone one base away is much larger.

This receptor was taken from a man aged 30 to 39 with chronic hepatitis C. The chain uses TRBV7-6 and TRBJ2-3, with TRBD2 identical over 9 junction bases. The sequencing input was naive CD8+ T cells from PBMCs. The cell subset or site label for this specimen denotes: sorted total naive CD45RO-negative CD8+ T cells. The DNA is TGTGCCAGCCGAAAAAGCGGGAGGATTGAAGATACGCAGTATTTT. Its translation reads: CASRKSGRIEDTQYF.